This TCR beta chain was captured by sequencing in a study of T cell responses to AZD1222 COVID-19 vaccine (dated by TCRdb to the early 2020s). In the study overall: AZD1222 recipients with second doses at about 4 weeks or about 12 weeks were pooled, because spike-specific TCR depth and breadth did not differ between schedules. TCR sequencing covered fewer than 250 trial participants: 200 to 220 given two doses of AZD1222 and approximately 25 given two doses of MenACWY control vaccine. Enrollment into the trials was organized by age into subgroups of 18-55, 56-69 and 70-plus years, and those subgroups contained roughly 150, 30 and 60 TCR-sequenced participants, respectively.

The CDR3 regions of human TCRbeta chains were analyzed by immunosequencing. Turning to the authors' computational methods: TCRs in the repertoires were matched against a reference library of SARS-CoV-2-specific TCRs that had been generated with the MIRA antigen-specificity platform. Breadth meant the fraction of unique TCRs that were SARS-CoV-2-associated, whereas depth meant the fraction of total T cells that were SARS-CoV-2-associated. Using the MIRA data, every spike-specific TCR was mapped to the spike region that the TCR reacted to and assigned to either a CD4 or a CD8 class. Log10-transformed breadth and depth values were compared by one-way ANOVA with Sidak's multiple comparisons tests. Not all clones reach the TCRdb copy of this immuneACCESS table, which keeps in-frame sequences only. Checked studies attribute under half of the gap to unresolved V genes and leave the rest unexplained. V, J and clone size reflect that table, while D and trimming were determined from the DNA. For this sample there are some 130,000 clones; approximately 93% appear just once. The ten largest clones add up to around 3.3% of the sample.

Per the publication, the time point label means: baseline before first vaccination. The vaccinee samples were drawn from two UK trials, COV001 and COV002, one of which was a single-blind randomized controlled phase 2/3 trial testing AZD1222 (ChAdOx1 nCoV-19) in healthy adults. For TCRbeta chain sequencing, PBMC samples were collected from trial participants at day 0 and at day 28 after the second dose. For this clone: The clone's antigen remains unknown. One base away there is no much larger clone; base qualities are not given.

Broader findings and caveats from the paper: Conclusions about previously exposed vaccinees were limited because only six or seven AZD1222 recipients were SARS-CoV-2 seropositive at baseline. Because no day 14 peak-response samples were available, the repertoires could be characterized only after the peak T cell response. Most participants were white British and females outnumbered males, and the authors suggested that clonal diversity may have been underestimated. The 56-69-year group was small, and its depth increase did not reach significance, likely because of low power. Vaccine-associated CD4 TCRs spanned the whole spike protein, with dominant responses in regions 160-218 and 743-854. Spike-specific TCR breadth and depth rose significantly after two AZD1222 doses compared with day 0 and with MenACWY recipients. Nearly half of unique spike-specific TCRs reportedly recognized epitopes outside regions mutated in the B.1.351 and B.1.1.7 variants.

Via the germline V gene, CDR1 is ENHRY and CDR2 SYGVKD. Including the terminal cysteine and phenylalanine, the CDR3 comprises 19 residues. The DNA shown is the 57-base CDR3, in frame from base 1. V is pared back by 0 bases and J by 5 bases, with 25 bases lying between the germline termini. The specimen was peripheral blood, collected on day 0 of AZD1222 vaccination. The chain joins TRBV10-3 to TRBJ2-5; a tentative D call is TRBD2 (6 bases match). This sequence originates from an adult in good health. The CDR3 reads CAISESRGVAPPETETQYF. DNA sequence: TGTGCCATCAGTGAGTCGCGGGGAGTGGCCCCCCCTGAAACTGAGACCCAGTACTTC.